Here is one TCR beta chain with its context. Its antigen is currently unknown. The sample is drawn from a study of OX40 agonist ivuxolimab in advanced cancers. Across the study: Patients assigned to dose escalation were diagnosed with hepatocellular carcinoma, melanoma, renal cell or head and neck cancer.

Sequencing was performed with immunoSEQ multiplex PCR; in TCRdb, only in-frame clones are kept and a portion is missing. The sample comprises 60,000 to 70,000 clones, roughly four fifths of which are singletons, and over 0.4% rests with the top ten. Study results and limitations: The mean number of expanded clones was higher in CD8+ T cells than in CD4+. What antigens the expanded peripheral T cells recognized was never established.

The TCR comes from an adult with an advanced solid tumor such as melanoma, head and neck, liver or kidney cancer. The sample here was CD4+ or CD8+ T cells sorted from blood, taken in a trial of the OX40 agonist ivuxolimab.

DNA for the CDR3: TGTGCCAGCAGTTACTCGAGGGGGGCCCTGAACACTGAAGCTTTCTTT. It yields the protein CASSYSRGALNTEAFF. This sequence joins TRBV6-5 and TRBJ1-1; possibly TRBD1 for D (6 bases). V was shortened by 0 bases and J by 0 bases, with 11 bases between the two germline ends. Germline lookup yields CDR1 MNHEY and CDR2 SVGAGI. The CDR3 sequence is 16 residues long.